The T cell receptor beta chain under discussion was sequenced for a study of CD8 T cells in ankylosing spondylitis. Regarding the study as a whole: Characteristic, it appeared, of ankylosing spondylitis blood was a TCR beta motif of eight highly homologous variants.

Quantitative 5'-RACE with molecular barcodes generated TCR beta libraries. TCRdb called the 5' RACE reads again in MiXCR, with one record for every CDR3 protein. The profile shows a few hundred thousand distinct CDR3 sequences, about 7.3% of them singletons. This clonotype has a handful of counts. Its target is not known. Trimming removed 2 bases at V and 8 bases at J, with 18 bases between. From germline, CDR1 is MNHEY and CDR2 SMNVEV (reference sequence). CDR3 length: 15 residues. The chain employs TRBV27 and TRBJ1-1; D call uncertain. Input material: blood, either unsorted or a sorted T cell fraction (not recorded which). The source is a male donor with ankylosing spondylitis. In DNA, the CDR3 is TGTGCCAGCAGTTTACAGGCCCTCTCGAAGGGAGAAGCTTTCTTT. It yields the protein CASSLQALSKGEAFF.